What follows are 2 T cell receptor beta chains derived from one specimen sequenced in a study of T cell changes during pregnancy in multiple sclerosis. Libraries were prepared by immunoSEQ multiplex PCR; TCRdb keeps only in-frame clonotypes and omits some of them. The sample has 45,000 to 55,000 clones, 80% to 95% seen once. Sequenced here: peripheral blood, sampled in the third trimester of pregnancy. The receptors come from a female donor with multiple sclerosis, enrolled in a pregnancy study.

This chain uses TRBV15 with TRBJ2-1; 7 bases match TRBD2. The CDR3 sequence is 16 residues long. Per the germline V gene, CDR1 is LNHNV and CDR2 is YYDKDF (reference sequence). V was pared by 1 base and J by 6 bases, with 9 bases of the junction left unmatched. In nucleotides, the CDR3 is TGTGCCACCAGCAGAGGTCCGGGAGGAGCCAGCAATGAGCAGTTCTTC. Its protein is CATSRGPGGASNEQFF.

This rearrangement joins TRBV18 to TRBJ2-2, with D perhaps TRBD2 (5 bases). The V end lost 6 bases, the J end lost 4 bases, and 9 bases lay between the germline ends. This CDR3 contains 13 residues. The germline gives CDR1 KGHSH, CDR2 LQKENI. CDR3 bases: TGTGCCAGCTCCCCCGGACTCACCGGGGAGCTGTTTTTT. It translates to CASSPGLTGELFF.